This T cell receptor beta chain is drawn from a study of T-cell memory formation after mild COVID-19. Points from the study as a whole: The study found balanced CD4/CD8 in clones contracting day 15 to 85 and a CD4+ lean in later expanders. Clonal second-wave expansions that peaked on day 37 had unconfirmed SARS-CoV-2 specificity. Contracting clones localized mainly to CM and EM when CD4+ and mainly to EMRA when CD8+.

This clonotype was found a few times. Its cognate antigen is unknown. In TCRdb, the 5' RACE reads were re-called with MiXCR into one record per CDR3 protein. Among about 400,000 distinct CDR3 sequences listed, approximately 15% were seen once. In germline, CDR1 is GTSNPN, CDR2 SVGIG (reference sequence). J was trimmed by 4 bases and V by 2 bases; bases with no gene match: 9. This CDR3 is built from 15 residues. Input material: PBMCs or a T cell subset sorted from them (not recorded which). This clonotype originated in a man younger than 35 who had mild COVID-19 (a few samples of this study predate the infection). Cell type and time point are not known. This chain links TRBV30 with TRBJ1-2, with 8 bases that match TRBD1. CDR3 sequence: CAWSTGQGGFYGYTF. The CDR3 region has the DNA TGTGCCTGGAGTACTGGACAGGGCGGATTCTATGGCTACACCTTC.